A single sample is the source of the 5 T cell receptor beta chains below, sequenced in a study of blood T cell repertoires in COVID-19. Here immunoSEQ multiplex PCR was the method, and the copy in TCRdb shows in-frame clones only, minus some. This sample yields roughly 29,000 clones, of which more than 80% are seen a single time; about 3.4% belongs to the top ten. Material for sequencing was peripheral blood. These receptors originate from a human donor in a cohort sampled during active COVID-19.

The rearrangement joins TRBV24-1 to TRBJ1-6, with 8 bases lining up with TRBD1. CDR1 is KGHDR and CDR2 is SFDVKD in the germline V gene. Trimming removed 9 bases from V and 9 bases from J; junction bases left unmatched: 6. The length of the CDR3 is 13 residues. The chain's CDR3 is CATSQGVGSPLHF. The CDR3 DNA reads TGTGCCACCTCACAGGGGGTTGGTTCACCCCTCCACTTT.

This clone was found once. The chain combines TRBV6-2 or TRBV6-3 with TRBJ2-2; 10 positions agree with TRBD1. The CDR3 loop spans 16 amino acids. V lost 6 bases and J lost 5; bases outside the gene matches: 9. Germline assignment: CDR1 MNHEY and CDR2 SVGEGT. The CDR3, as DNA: TGTGCCAGCAGCGAACCGGGACAGGGGAGGACCGGGGAGCTGTTTTTT. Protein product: CASSEPGQGRTGELFF.

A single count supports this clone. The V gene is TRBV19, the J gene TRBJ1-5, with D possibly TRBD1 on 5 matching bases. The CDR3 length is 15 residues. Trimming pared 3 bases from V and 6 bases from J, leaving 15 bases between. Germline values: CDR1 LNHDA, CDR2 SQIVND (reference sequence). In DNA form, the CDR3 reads TGTGCCAGTAGTATCTCGATTCAGGGAAGTCAGCCCCAGCATTTT. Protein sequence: CASSISIQGSQPQHF. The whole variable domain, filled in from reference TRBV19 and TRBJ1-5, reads DGGITQSPKYLFRKEGQNVTLSCEQNLNHDAMYWYRQDPGQGLRLIYYSQIVNDFQKGDIAEGYSVSREKKESFPLTVTSAQKNPTAFYLCASSISIQGSQPQHFGDGTRLSIL.

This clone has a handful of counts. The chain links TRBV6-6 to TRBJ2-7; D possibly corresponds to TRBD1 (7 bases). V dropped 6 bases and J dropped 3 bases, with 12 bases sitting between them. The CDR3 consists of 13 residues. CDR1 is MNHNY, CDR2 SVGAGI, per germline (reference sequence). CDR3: CASSGGGRYEQYF. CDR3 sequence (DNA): TGTGCCAGCAGCGGAGGGGGCCGCTACGAGCAGTACTTC.

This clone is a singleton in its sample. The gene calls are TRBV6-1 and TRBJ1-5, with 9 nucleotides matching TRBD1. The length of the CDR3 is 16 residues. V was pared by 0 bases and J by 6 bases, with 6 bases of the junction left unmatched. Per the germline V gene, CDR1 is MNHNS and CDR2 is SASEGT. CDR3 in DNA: TGTGCCAGCAGTGAAGCGTGGGACAGGGAGCTTCAGCCCCAGCATTTT. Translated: CASSEAWDRELQPQHF.